These 24 T cell receptor beta chains were all obtained from the same sample, sequenced in a study of blood T cell repertoires in COVID-19. Only in-frame clones appear in the TCRdb table, and some are missing; sequencing was by immunoSEQ multiplex PCR. Among about 200,000 clones listed, roughly 88% were seen once. The sample consisted of peripheral blood. These TCRs come from a young man with active or convalescent COVID-19.

The sample holds one count of this clone. The chain recombines TRBV6-1 with TRBJ1-5; a possible D gene is TRBD1 (6 bases). CDR3 size: 15 residues. Germline assignment: CDR1 MNHNS and CDR2 SASEGT. Deletions cut 8 bases from V and 4 bases from J, with 18 bases between. CDR3 in amino acids: CASVSRTDINQPQHF. The CDR3 coding sequence is TGTGCCAGCGTATCCCGGACAGACATAAATCAGCCCCAGCATTTT.

The chain carries TRBV1 and TRBJ2-7; the table's D call, TRBD2, has no DNA check behind it. TRBV1 is noted as a pseudogene. CDR3 length: 15 residues. The CDR3 here is CTSSYRLAGGGEQYF. In DNA form, the CDR3 reads TGCACCAGCAGCTACCGACTAGCGGGAGGGGGAGAGCAGTACTTC.

The V gene is TRBV5-1, the J gene TRBJ2-3; perhaps TRBD2 as D (6 bases). From germline, CDR1 is SGHRS and CDR2 YFSETQ. CDR3 length: 13 residues. The V gene lost 5 bases and the J gene lost 2 bases, with 9 bases spanning the gap. This CDR3 reads CASRRDSTDTQYF. The DNA of the CDR3 is TGCGCCAGCAGGCGGGACTCCACAGATACGCAGTATTTT.

This clone appeared a single time. V gene TRBV11-2 combines with J gene TRBJ1-4; D may be TRBD1 (5 bases). Germline V gives CDR1 SGHAT, CDR2 FQNNGV. The ends were cut back, 1 base at V and 7 bases at J, with 13 bases in the middle. The CDR3 is 15 amino acids. For the CDR3, the DNA is TGTGCCAGCAGCTTAGTCGGGGGGGTCCGTGAAAAACTGTTTTTT. This encodes CASSLVGGVREKLFF.

The chain uses TRBV2 and TRBJ2-7; weak D call: TRBD1 (6 bases). Germline lookup yields CDR1 SNHLY and CDR2 FYNNEI. Trimming took 3 bases from V and 3 from J, leaving 12 bases between them. The CDR3 spans 14 residues. CDR3 bases: TGTGCCAGCAGTGACCCGGGACAACACTACGAGCAGTACTTC. Its translation is CASSDPGQHYEQYF.

The J gene is TRBJ1-1, the V gene TRBV3-1 (or the pseudogene TRBV3-2); 8 bases are a match to TRBD1. This CDR3 is 12 amino acids long. Per germline, CDR1 LGHDT and CDR2 YNNKEL (reference sequence). The junction had 7 bases not matched to a gene; V was cut back by 5 bases and J by 11 bases. Here the CDR3 reads CASSVQGATAFF. The CDR3 bases are TGTGCCAGCAGCGTTCAGGGGGCGACGGCTTTCTTT.

This sequence joins TRBV5-1 and TRBJ2-7, with D possibly matching TRBD1 (5 bases). The length of the CDR3 is 17 residues. In germline, CDR1 is SGHRS, CDR2 YFSETQ. V dropped 0 bases and J dropped 2 bases, with 18 bases sitting between them. The CDR3: CASSLGSRAELTYEQYF. The CDR3 nucleotides are TGCGCCAGCAGCTTGGGGTCCAGGGCCGAACTCACCTACGAGCAGTACTTC.

The V and J genes are TRBV3-1 (or the pseudogene TRBV3-2) and TRBJ2-7; D might be TRBD2 (6 bases). V was clipped by 0 bases and J by 3 bases, with 15 bases between them. The CDR3 totals 16 residues. Germline V CDR1 and CDR2: LGHDT, YNNKEL (reference sequence). Written as DNA, the CDR3 is TGTGCCAGCAGCCAAGAGACCCTCGGGAGAAGCTACGAGCAGTACTTC. Translating gives CASSQETLGRSYEQYF.

The chain couples TRBV30 to TRBJ1-4, with 8 nucleotides matching TRBD1. Germline V gene data show CDR1 as GTSNPN and CDR2 as SVGIG (reference sequence). The J segment lost 8 bases and the V segment lost 3 bases, leaving 11 bases of the junction unmatched. There are 15 residues in the CDR3. The CDR3 coding sequence is TGTGCCTGGAGGGTAGGGACAGGACGGGTCGAAAAACTGTTTTTT. Its protein product is CAWRVGTGRVEKLFF.

This chain links TRBV4-3 with TRBJ1-6, with TRBD1 identical over 9 bases. This CDR3 region has 18 residues. CDR1 is LGHNA and CDR2 is YSLEER in the germline V gene. Trimming took 0 bases from V and 7 from J; bases not matched to a gene: 10. This CDR3 is CASSQEEQGAFKNSPLHF. CDR3 DNA: TGCGCCAGCAGCCAAGAGGAACAGGGGGCGTTCAAAAATTCACCCCTCCACTTT.

The chain uses TRBV30 and TRBJ2-7, with 8 bases aligning to TRBD2. The junction had 5 bases not matched to a gene; V was cut back by 1 base and J by 0 bases. The CDR3 is 15 residues long. The germline CDR1 and CDR2 sequences are GTSNPN and SVGIG (reference sequence). For the CDR3, the DNA is TGTGCCTGGAGTGGTAGCGGGGTCAGCTCCTACGAGCAGTACTTC. This sequence encodes CAWSGSGVSSYEQYF. Together with reference TRBV30 and TRBJ2-7, the CDR3 gives the full variable domain: SQTIHQWPATLVQPVGSPLSLECTVEGTSNPNLYWYRQAAGRGLQLLFYSVGIGQISSEVPQNLSASRPQDRQFILSSKKLLLSDSGFYLCAWSGSGVSSYEQYFGPGTRLTVT.

The J gene is TRBJ1-3, the V gene TRBV6-1, with 9 bases that match TRBD1. The V segment lost 1 base and the J segment 3 bases; nucleotides outside the gene matches: 4. This CDR3 has 16 residues. In germline, CDR1 is MNHNS, CDR2 SASEGT. CDR3 protein: CASSEGTGALGNTIYF. The DNA for the CDR3 is TGTGCCAGCAGTGAAGGGACAGGGGCGCTTGGAAACACCATATATTTT.

This CDR3 reads CASSLPPFGSLYGYTF. For the CDR3, the DNA is TGTGCCAGCAGTTTACCCCCCTTCGGGTCCCTCTATGGCTACACCTTC. The chain recombines TRBV28 with TRBJ1-2; D ambiguous. The CDR3 is 16 residues long. The V end lost 2 bases, the J end lost 4 bases, and 17 bases lay between the germline ends. Germline-derived CDR1 and CDR2 are MDHEN and SYDVKM.

CDR3 DNA: TGTGCCAGCAGTTTGCAAGGTGGGAGTGCAGATACGCAGTATTTT. Protein sequence: CASSLQGGSADTQYF. The chain links TRBV6-5 to TRBJ2-3; the D gene is possibly TRBD2 (5 bases). The V end was cut by 4 bases, the J end by 4 bases, with 15 bases between. This CDR3 is built from 15 residues. Germline V gives CDR1 MNHEY, CDR2 SVGAGI.

This chain uses TRBV27 with TRBJ2-1, with TRBD2 as a possible D gene (5 bases). Between the trimmed V and J ends, which lost 3 bases and 7 bases, there was a span of 13 bases. The CDR3 spans 14 residues. Germline V gene sequence: CDR1 MNHEY, CDR2 SMNVEV (reference sequence). The CDR3 reads CASSFFGNGNEQFF. The CDR3 nucleotides read TGTGCCAGCAGTTTTTTCGGGAACGGAAATGAGCAGTTCTTC.

The V call is TRBV6-5, the J call TRBJ2-7; possible D gene TRBD1, 6 bases. The V gene lost 6 bases and the J gene lost 0 bases, with 15 bases spanning the gap. Germline CDR1 and CDR2: MNHEY and SVGAGI. The CDR3 totals 15 residues. The CDR3 is CASSLGRGSSYEQYF. The CDR3 DNA sequence: TGTGCCAGCAGCCTCGGCAGGGGTTCCTCCTACGAGCAGTACTTC.

Here the CDR3 DNA reads TGTGCCAGCGGGCTAGCGGGATACGAGCAGTACTTC. Its translation is CASGLAGYEQYF. V is TRBV3-1 (or the pseudogene TRBV3-2) and J is TRBJ2-7; 9 positions agree with TRBD2. V shed 8 bases and J 4 bases; nucleotides not matched to a gene: 3. The germline CDR1 and CDR2 sequences are LGHDT and YNNKEL (reference sequence). This CDR3 has 12 residues.

V usage is TRBV2 and J usage is TRBJ2-3; tentative D call: TRBD2 (5 bases). Per germline, CDR1 SNHLY and CDR2 FYNNEI. CDR3 length: 14 residues. Trimming left V 5 bases short and J 1 base short, with 10 bases between. The DNA of the CDR3 is TGTGCCAGCAGTCGGGGTGGGGGCACAGATACGCAGTATTTT. Translating gives CASSRGGGTDTQYF.

V gene TRBV9 combines with J gene TRBJ1-6; 11 nucleotides match TRBD1. CDR3 length: 14 amino acids. The V gene end was trimmed by 3 bases and the J gene end by 9 bases; junction bases not matched to a gene: 2. The germline V gene has CDR1 SGDLS and CDR2 YYNGEE. The DNA of the CDR3 is TGTGCCAGCAGCGAGGACAGGGGGCTTTCACCCCTCCACTTT. Protein: CASSEDRGLSPLHF. Full variable domain (rest looked up from reference TRBV9 and TRBJ1-6): DSGVTQTPKHLITATGQRVTLRCSPRSGDLSVYWYQQSLDQGLQFLIQYYNGEERAKGNILERFSAQQFPDLHSELNLSSLELGDSALYFCASSEDRGLSPLHFGNGTRLTVT.

The rearrangement joins TRBV23-1 to TRBJ1-1; D not resolved. TRBV23-1 is an ORF; its function is uncertain. V was trimmed by 4 bases and J by 3 bases, leaving 6 bases between them. CDR3 length: 12 residues. The CDR3 region is CASSPSYTEAFF. CDR3 coding DNA: TGCGCCAGCAGTCCGAGTTACACTGAAGCTTTCTTT.

The chain recombines TRBV25-1 with TRBJ1-5; 10 positions agree with TRBD1. With V trimmed by 4 bases and J by 6 bases, 3 bases remained unmatched. Germline V gene data show CDR1 as MGHDK and CDR2 as SYGVNS. The length of the CDR3 is 14 residues. CDR3 amino acids: CASSATGGSQPQHF. The DNA for the CDR3 is TGTGCCAGCAGTGCGACAGGGGGCAGTCAGCCCCAGCATTTT.

The chain combines TRBV6-4 with TRBJ2-1; 14 bases fit TRBD2. The junction had 5 bases not matched to a gene; V was cut back by 7 bases and J by 9 bases. The germline gives CDR1 MRHNA, CDR2 SNTAGT. The CDR3 runs to 14 residues. This CDR3 reads CASKGTSGSFEQFF. CDR3 DNA sequence: TGTGCCAGCAAGGGGACTAGCGGGAGTTTTGAGCAGTTCTTC.

This clone was detected a few times. V usage is TRBV5-6 and J usage is TRBJ2-7; D not certain. The CDR3 is 13 residues long. Germline CDR1 is SGHDT and CDR2 is YYEEEE. Trimming left V 4 bases short and J 2 bases short, with 10 bases between. Written as DNA, the CDR3 is TGTGCCAGCAGCCCCCAGAGCGCCTACGAGCAGTACTTC. Protein product: CASSPQSAYEQYF.

The chain uses TRBV7-9 and TRBJ2-1, with 8 bases matching TRBD1. This CDR3 contains 15 residues. Germline V CDR1 and CDR2: SEHNR, FQNEAQ (reference sequence). V was pared by 3 bases and J by 4 bases, with 5 bases of the junction left unmatched. In DNA, the CDR3 is TGTGCCAGCAGCTTGAGACAGGGGAGTTACAATGAGCAGTTCTTC. Amino acids: CASSLRQGSYNEQFF.